What follows are 19 T cell receptor beta chains derived from one specimen sequenced in a study of post-analysis software for immune sequencing data. Whole-study findings and limits: Elevated frequency relative to controls characterized 4 or 5 TRBV segments in patients, TRBV5-6, TRBV5-1 and TRBV20-1 among them.

Antigens of these TCRs are unknown. Presence of unique molecular identifiers characterized the TCR beta cDNA libraries. TCRdb used MiXCR to reprocess the PCR reads, holding one entry per CDR3 protein. The profile shows roughly 870,000 distinct CDR3 sequences, around 50% of them singletons. Sequencing was carried out using blood. These receptors all come from a girl under 18 with multiple sclerosis.

The chain uses TRBV20-1 and TRBJ2-1; a possible D gene is TRBD2 (6 bases). The CDR3 extends over 13 amino acids. Germline CDR1 is DFQATT and CDR2 is SNEGSKA (reference sequence). Trimming pared 2 bases from V and 7 bases from J, leaving 12 bases between. CDR3 in amino acids: CSARSASGNEQFF. CDR3 sequence (DNA): TGCAGTGCTAGATCGGCAAGCGGGAATGAGCAGTTCTTC.

The genes are TRBV6-2 or TRBV6-3 and TRBJ1-1; possible D gene TRBD1, 6 bases. The CDR3 loop spans 13 amino acids. V was shortened by 2 bases and J by 11 bases, with 15 bases between the two germline ends. CDR1 is MNHEY, CDR2 SVGEGT, per germline. The CDR3 DNA reads as TGTGCCAGCAGTTACGACAGGTCCCGGGCGGCTTTCTTT. As protein: CASSYDRSRAAFF.

This clonotype was found a few times. The chain employs TRBV6-5 and TRBJ2-3, with 9 bases aligning to TRBD2. CDR3 size: 15 residues. CDR1 MNHEY and CDR2 SVGAGI come from the germline V gene. V dropped 2 bases and J dropped 4; count of bases not matched to a gene: 4. CDR3 residues: CASSYKAGGPDTQYF. In nucleotides, the CDR3 is TGTGCCAGCAGTTACAAGGCGGGAGGGCCAGATACGCAGTATTTT.

The chain uses TRBV12-3 or TRBV12-4 and TRBJ2-4, with TRBD1 matching over 7 bases. This CDR3 has 13 amino acids. Trimming at V came to 4 bases and at J to 13 bases, leaving 10 bases not matched to a gene. CDR3 loop: CASSWGTALEQYF. The CDR3 DNA follows: TGTGCCAGCAGTTGGGGGACAGCTTTAGAGCAGTACTTC.

This clonotype was recorded a few times. J is TRBJ2-5 and V is TRBV25-1; no firm D call. The better agreement between TRBJ2-7 and the DNA end casts doubt on the J call. This CDR3 contains 11 residues. Germline assignment: CDR1 MGHDK and CDR2 SYGVNS. The CDR3 loop is CASSDQSEQYF. The CDR3, as DNA: TGTGCCAGCAGTGACCAGAGCGAGCAGTACTTC.

The chain combines TRBV5-1 with TRBJ1-5, with D hard to call. Trimming left V 4 bases short and J 0 bases short, with 11 bases between. Per germline, CDR1 SGHRS and CDR2 YFSETQ. The CDR3 extends over 15 amino acids. The CDR3 DNA sequence: TGCGCCAGCAGCGCGGACGGTGATAGCAATCAGCCCCAGCATTTT. Residues: CASSADGDSNQPQHF.

The CDR3 DNA is TGTGCCAGCAGCCAAGATGGTTGGCGGGAGAGACACAATGAGCAGTTCTTC. Translated, it gives CASSQDGWRERHNEQFF. The chain is built from TRBV3-1 and TRBJ2-1, with TRBD2 matching 7 bases. V shed 0 bases, J shed 5 bases, and the junction held 10 bases outside the gene matches. The germline V gene has CDR1 LGHDT and CDR2 YNNKEL (reference sequence). The CDR3 contains 17 residues.

The chain uses TRBV25-1 and TRBJ2-7; 7 positions match TRBD1. V lost 4 bases, J lost 4 bases, and 7 bases stayed unmatched. The germline V gene encodes CDR1 MGHDK and CDR2 SYGVNS. The CDR3 has 14 residues. CDR3 in DNA: TGTGCCAGCAGTGTTGCCGGGACAGAGTACGAGCAGTACTTC. Its protein product is CASSVAGTEYEQYF.

The CDR3 reads CASRAPGQGRNYGYTF. CDR3 DNA: TGTGCCAGCAGGGCCCCGGGACAGGGAAGGAATTATGGCTACACCTTC. V gene TRBV28 combines with J gene TRBJ1-2; 9 nucleotides align to TRBD1. The CDR3 length is 16 residues. J was trimmed by 5 bases and V by 6 bases; bases with no gene match: 13. CDR1 MDHEN and CDR2 SYDVKM come from the germline V gene.

The chain joins TRBV14 to TRBJ2-4; TRBD2 matches 7 bases. With V trimmed by 2 bases and J by 6 bases, 7 bases remained unmatched. The CDR3 length is 15 residues. CDR1 SGHDN and CDR2 FVKESK come from the germline V gene. CDR3 DNA: TGTGCCAGCAGCCAACCTACTAGCGCGGCAAACATTCAGTACTTC. Translation gives CASSQPTSAANIQYF.

The chain links TRBV5-1 to TRBJ1-1; D is unclear. Per the germline V gene, CDR1 is SGHRS and CDR2 is YFSETQ. This CDR3 is built from 14 residues. Trimming stripped 0 bases from V and 3 bases from J, with 9 bases between. In nucleotides, the CDR3 is TGCGCCAGCAGCTTGGACAGATGGGACACTGAAGCTTTCTTT. This codes for CASSLDRWDTEAFF.

The chain is built from TRBV29-1 and TRBJ2-3, with 9 bases fitting TRBD1. Trimming took 6 bases from V and 1 from J; bases not matched to a gene: 8. The CDR3 totals 15 residues. From germline, CDR1 is SQVTM and CDR2 ANQGSEA. The CDR3 loop is CSVFTGGAGTDTQYF. The CDR3 bases are TGCAGCGTCTTCACAGGGGGCGCCGGCACAGATACGCAGTATTTT.

This clonotype appeared a few times. The CDR3 bases are TGTGCCAGCAGCCCAAGCGGGGATAGAACCTACGAGCAGTACTTC. Translating it yields CASSPSGDRTYEQYF. The chain is built from TRBV7-3 and TRBJ2-7, with 7 bases aligning to TRBD2. The CDR3 loop spans 15 amino acids. Germline lookup yields CDR1 SGHTA and CDR2 FQGTGA. The junction had 9 bases not matched to a gene; V was cut back by 5 bases and J by 2 bases.

The chain's CDR3 is CASSQDPSGWTQYF. Written as DNA, the CDR3 is TGTGCCAGCAGCCAAGATCCCAGCGGCTGGACCCAGTACTTC. The chain carries TRBV14 and TRBJ2-4; possible D gene TRBD2, 5 bases. The DNA end is a closer match to TRBJ2-5, so the J assignment may be wrong. The CDR3 sequence is 14 residues long. CDR1 is SGHDN and CDR2 is FVKESK in the germline V gene.

Remarks on this clonotype: It may be a read error: a sequence one base away is much more abundant. In this CDR3 the conserved last residue, phenylalanine or tryptophan, is missing, so a read error is likely. The V gene is TRBV5-1, the J gene TRBJ2-5, with unresolved D. V lost 1 base and J 2 bases, leaving 3 bases between the germline ends. Germline values: CDR1 SGHRS, CDR2 YFSETQ. CDR3 size: 12 residues. CDR3 nucleotide sequence: TGCGCCAGCAGCTTGACACAAGAGACCCAGTACGTC. It translates to CASSLTQETQYV.

This clonotype was observed a handful of times. The genes are TRBV5-1 and TRBJ2-1; no firm D call. Trimming left V 2 bases short and J 0 bases short, with 9 bases between. The CDR3 sequence is 15 residues long. The germline V gene encodes CDR1 SGHRS and CDR2 YFSETQ. CDR3 nucleotides: TGCGCCAGCAGCTTAGACTTATCCTCCTACAATGAGCAGTTCTTC. Translated: CASSLDLSSYNEQFF.

The chain employs TRBV6-2 or TRBV6-3 and TRBJ2-3; D is undetermined. V was pared by 10 bases and J by 2 bases, with 7 bases between. The V gene's germline CDR1 is MNHEY and CDR2 SVGEGT. The CDR3 has 11 residues. CDR3 nucleotides: TGTGCCACCCAGATCACAGATACGCAGTATTTT. Residues: CATQITDTQYF.

The J gene is TRBJ2-7, the V gene TRBV9; D may be TRBD1 (5 bases). This CDR3 is built from 14 residues. Deletions cut 4 bases from V and 0 bases from J, with 11 bases between. Germline CDR1 and CDR2: SGDLS and YYNGEE. DNA for the CDR3: TGTGCCAGCAGCAGCCAGGACACCTCCTACGAGCAGTACTTC. Translating gives CASSSQDTSYEQYF.

This clonotype occurred a few times. This rearrangement joins TRBV6-1 to TRBJ2-5; TRBD2 is a possible D gene (5 bases). The germline CDR1 and CDR2 sequences are MNHNS and SASEGT. The CDR3 loop spans 15 amino acids. Trimming removed 2 bases from V and 2 bases from J, with 12 bases in between. Here the CDR3 reads CASSESSGSQETQYF. The DNA for the CDR3 is TGTGCCAGCAGTGAATCTTCGGGGTCTCAAGAGACCCAGTACTTC.